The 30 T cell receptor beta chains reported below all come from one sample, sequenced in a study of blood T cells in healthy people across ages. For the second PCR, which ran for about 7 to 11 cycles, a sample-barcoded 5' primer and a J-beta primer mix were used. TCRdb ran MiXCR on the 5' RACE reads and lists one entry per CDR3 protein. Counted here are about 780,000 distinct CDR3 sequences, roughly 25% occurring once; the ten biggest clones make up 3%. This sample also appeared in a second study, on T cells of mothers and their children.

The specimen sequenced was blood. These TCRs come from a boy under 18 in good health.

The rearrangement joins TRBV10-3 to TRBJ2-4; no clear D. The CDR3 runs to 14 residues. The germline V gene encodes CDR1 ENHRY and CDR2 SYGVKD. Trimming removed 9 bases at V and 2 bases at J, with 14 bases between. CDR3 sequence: CAISSERSKNIQYF. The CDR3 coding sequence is TGTGCCATTTCATCGGAGAGGTCCAAAAACATTCAGTACTTC.

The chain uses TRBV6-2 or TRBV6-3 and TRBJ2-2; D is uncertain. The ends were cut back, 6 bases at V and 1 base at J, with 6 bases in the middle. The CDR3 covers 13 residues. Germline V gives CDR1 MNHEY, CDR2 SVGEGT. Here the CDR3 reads CASSVMNTGELFF. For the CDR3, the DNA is TGTGCCAGCAGCGTCATGAACACCGGGGAGCTGTTTTTT.

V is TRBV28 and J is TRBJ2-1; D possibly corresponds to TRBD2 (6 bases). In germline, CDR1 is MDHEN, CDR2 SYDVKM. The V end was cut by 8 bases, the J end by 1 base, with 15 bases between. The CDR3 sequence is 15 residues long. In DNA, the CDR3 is TGTGCCAGCGGTTCGTTCGGGGGTTCCTACAATGAGCAGTTCTTC. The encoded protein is CASGSFGGSYNEQFF.

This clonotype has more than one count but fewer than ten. In DNA, the CDR3 is TGTGCCAGCAGGCAGGGGGACTACAATGAGCAGTTCTTC. Protein sequence: CASRQGDYNEQFF. The chain couples TRBV12-3 or TRBV12-4 to TRBJ2-1; 7 nucleotides match TRBD1. Losses at the gene ends were 6 bases for V and 3 bases for J; bases not matched to a gene: 2. This CDR3 comprises 13 residues.

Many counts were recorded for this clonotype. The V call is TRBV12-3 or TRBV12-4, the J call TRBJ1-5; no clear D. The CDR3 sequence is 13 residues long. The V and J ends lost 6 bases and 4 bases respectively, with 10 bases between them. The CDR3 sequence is CASSLSQNQPQHF. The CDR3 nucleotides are TGTGCCAGCAGCTTGTCGCAGAATCAGCCCCAGCATTTT.

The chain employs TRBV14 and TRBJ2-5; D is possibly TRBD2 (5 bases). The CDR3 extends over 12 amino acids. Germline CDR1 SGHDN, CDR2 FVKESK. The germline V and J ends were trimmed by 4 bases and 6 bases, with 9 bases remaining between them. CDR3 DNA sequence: TGTGCCAGCAGCCGAAACGGGAAGACCCAGTACTTC. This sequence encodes CASSRNGKTQYF.

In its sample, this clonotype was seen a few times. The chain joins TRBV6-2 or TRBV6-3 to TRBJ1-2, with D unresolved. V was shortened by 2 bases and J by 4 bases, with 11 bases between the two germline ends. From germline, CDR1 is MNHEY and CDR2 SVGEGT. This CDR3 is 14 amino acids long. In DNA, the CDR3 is TGTGCCAGCAGTTACGGGAGTGTCGGCTATGGCTACACCTTC. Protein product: CASSYGSVGYGYTF.

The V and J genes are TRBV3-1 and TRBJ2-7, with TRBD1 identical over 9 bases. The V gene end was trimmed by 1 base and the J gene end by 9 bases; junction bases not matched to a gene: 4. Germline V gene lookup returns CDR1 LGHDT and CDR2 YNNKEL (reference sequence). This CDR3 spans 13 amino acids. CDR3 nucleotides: TGTGCCAGCAGCCAAGTCGACAGGGGGTGGCAGTACTTC. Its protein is CASSQVDRGWQYF.

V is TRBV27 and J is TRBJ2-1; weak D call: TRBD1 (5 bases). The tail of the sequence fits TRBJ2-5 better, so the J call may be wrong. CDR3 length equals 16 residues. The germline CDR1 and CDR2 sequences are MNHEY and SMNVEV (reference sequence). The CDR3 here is CASSLSRTPNKETQYF. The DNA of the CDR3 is TGTGCCAGCAGTTTATCGAGGACACCTAACAAAGAGACCCAGTACTTC.

The CDR3 here is CASSLVGQGAETQYF. DNA of the CDR3: TGTGCCAGCAGCTTGGTTGGACAGGGGGCAGAGACCCAGTACTTC. The chain links TRBV5-4 to TRBJ2-5; 11 bases agree with TRBD1. CDR1 is SGHNT, CDR2 YYREEE, per germline (reference sequence). This CDR3 region has 15 residues. V trimming: 0 bases; J trimming: 4 bases; junction bases outside the gene matches: 2.

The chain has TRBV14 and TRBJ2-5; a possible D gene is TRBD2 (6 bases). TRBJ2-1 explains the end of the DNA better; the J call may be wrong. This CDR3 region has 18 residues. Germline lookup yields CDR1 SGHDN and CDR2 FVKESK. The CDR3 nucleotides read TGTGCCAGCAGCCTAGAGGGGTCCCAAGTTTTGAGGAGGGATGAGCAGTTCTTC. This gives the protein CASSLEGSQVLRRDEQFF.

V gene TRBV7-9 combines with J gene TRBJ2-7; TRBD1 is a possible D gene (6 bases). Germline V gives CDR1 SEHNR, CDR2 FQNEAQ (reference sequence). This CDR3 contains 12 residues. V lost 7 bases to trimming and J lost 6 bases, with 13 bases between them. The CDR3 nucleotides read TGTGCCAGCACCCAGGGGCAAGGCGAGCAGTACTTC. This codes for CASTQGQGEQYF.

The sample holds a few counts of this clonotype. CDR3 region: CASSYSIDSEPSGANVLTF. The CDR3 DNA follows: TGTGCCAGCAGTTACAGTATAGACAGTGAGCCCTCTGGGGCCAACGTCCTGACTTTC. This chain connects TRBV6-2 or TRBV6-3 to TRBJ2-6; tentatively, D is TRBD1 (5 bases). The CDR3 has 19 amino acids. Trimming took off 2 bases at V and 0 bases at J, with 17 bases between the two ends. Per germline, CDR1 MNHEY and CDR2 SVGEGT.

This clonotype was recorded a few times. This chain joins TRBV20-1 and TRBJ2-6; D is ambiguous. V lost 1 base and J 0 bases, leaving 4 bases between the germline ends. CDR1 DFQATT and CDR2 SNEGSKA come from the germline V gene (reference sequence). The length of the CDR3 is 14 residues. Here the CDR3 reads CSARAASGANVLTF. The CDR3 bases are TGCAGTGCTAGAGCCGCCTCTGGGGCCAACGTCCTGACTTTC.

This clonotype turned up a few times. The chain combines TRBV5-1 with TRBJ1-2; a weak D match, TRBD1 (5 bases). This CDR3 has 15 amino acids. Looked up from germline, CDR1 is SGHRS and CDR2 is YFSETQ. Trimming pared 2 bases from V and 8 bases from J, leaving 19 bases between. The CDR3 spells CASSFGHDRGDGYTF. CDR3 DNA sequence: TGCGCCAGCAGCTTTGGTCACGACCGGGGCGACGGCTACACCTTC.

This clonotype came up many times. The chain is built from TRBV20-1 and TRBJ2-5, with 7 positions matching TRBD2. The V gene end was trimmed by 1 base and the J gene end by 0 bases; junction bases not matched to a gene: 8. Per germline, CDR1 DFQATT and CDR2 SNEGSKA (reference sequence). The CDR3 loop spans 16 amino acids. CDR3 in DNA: TGCAGTGCTAGAGGCGGTAGCGGGCTGTACCAAGAGACCCAGTACTTC. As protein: CSARGGSGLYQETQYF.

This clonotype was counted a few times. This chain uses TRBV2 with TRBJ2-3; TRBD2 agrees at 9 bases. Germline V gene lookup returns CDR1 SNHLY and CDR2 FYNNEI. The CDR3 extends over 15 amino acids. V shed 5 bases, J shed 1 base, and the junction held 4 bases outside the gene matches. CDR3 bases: TGTGCCAGCAGTTACCAGCGGGGGGGCACAGATACGCAGTATTTT. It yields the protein CASSYQRGGTDTQYF.

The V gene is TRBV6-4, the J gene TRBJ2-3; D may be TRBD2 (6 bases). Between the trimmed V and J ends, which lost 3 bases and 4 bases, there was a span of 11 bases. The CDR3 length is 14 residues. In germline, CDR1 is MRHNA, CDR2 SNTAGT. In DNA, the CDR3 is TGTGCCAGCAGTGAGAATCCGGGGGCAGATACGCAGTATTTT. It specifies CASSENPGADTQYF.

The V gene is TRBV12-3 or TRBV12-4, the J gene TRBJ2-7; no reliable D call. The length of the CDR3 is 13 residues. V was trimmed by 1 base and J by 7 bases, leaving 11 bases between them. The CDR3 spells CASSLDSVGEQYF. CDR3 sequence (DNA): TGTGCCAGCAGTTTAGACAGCGTCGGTGAGCAGTACTTC.

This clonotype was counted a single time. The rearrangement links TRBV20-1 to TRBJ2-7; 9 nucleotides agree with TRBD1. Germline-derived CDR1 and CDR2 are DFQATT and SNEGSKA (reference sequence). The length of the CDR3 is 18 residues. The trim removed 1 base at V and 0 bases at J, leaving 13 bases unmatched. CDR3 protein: CSARAPHGQGPSSYEQYF. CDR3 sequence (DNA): TGCAGTGCTAGAGCCCCCCACGGACAGGGGCCGAGCTCCTACGAGCAGTACTTC.

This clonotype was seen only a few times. DNA for the CDR3: TGTGCCAGCTCAGACAGCGGGGGGAGAAACACCGGGGAGCTGTTTTTT. Protein: CASSDSGGRNTGELFF. The chain recombines TRBV18 with TRBJ2-2; 9 bases fit TRBD2. The germline V gene encodes CDR1 KGHSH and CDR2 LQKENI. This CDR3 is built from 16 residues. J gave up 2 bases and V 5 bases, and 6 bases lay outside the gene matches.

DNA of the CDR3: TGTGCCAGCAGCCCTGAGAGGGACACTGAAGCTTTCTTT. This translates into CASSPERDTEAFF. The gene calls are TRBV7-3 and TRBJ1-1, with D hard to call. CDR1 SGHTA and CDR2 FQGTGA come from the germline V gene. Trimming took off 5 bases at V and 3 bases at J, with 10 bases between the two ends. The CDR3 covers 13 residues.

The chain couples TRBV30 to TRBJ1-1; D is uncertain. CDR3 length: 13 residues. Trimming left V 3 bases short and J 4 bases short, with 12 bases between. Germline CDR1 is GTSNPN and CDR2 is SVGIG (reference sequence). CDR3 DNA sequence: TGTGCCTGGAGACCCCCCTGGGGCACTGAAGCTTTCTTT. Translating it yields CAWRPPWGTEAFF.

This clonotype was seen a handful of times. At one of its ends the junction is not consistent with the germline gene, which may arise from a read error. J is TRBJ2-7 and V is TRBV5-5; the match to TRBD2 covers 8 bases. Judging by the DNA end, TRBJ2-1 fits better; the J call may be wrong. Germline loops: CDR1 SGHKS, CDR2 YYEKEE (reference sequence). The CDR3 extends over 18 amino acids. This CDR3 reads CANSSPPGGGPNYNEQFF. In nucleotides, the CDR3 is TGTGCCAACAGCTCGCCCCCCGGGGGGGGGCCAAATTACAATGAGCAGTTCTTC.

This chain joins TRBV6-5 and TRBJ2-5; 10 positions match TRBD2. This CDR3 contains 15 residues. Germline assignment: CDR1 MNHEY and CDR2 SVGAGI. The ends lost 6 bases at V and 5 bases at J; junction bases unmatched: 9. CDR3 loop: CASRRLAGRGETQYF. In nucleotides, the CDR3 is TGTGCCAGCAGAAGACTAGCGGGTCGAGGGGAGACCCAGTACTTC.

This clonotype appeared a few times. DNA for the CDR3: TGCAGTGCTAGAGACGGACAGGGTCCTGAAAAACTGTTTTTT. It codes for CSARDGQGPEKLFF. The V gene is TRBV20-1, the J gene TRBJ1-4, with TRBD1 matching 8 bases. After removal of 0 bases from V and 7 bases from J, the junction contained 4 bases not matched to a gene. CDR1 and CDR2 (germline): DFQATT, SNEGSKA (reference sequence). The CDR3 length is 14 residues.

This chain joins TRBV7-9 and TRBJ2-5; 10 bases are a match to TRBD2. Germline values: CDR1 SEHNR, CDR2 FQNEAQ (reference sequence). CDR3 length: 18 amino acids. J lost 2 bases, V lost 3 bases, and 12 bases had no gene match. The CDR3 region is CASSFGAGGPPLQETQYF. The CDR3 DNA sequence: TGTGCCAGCAGCTTCGGAGCGGGGGGGCCCCCTCTACAAGAGACCCAGTACTTC.

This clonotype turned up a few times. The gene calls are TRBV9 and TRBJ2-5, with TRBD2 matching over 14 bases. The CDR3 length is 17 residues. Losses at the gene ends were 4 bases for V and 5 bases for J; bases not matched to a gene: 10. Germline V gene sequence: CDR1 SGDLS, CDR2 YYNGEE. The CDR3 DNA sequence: TGTGCCAGCAGCCGAGGCGAGACTAGCGGGGGGGCGGAGACCCAGTACTTC. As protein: CASSRGETSGGAETQYF. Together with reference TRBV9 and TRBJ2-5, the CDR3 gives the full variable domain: DSGVTQTPKHLITATGQRVTLRCSPRSGDLSVYWYQQSLDQGLQFLIQYYNGEERAKGNILERFSAQQFPDLHSELNLSSLELGDSALYFCASSRGETSGGAETQYFGPGTRLLVL.

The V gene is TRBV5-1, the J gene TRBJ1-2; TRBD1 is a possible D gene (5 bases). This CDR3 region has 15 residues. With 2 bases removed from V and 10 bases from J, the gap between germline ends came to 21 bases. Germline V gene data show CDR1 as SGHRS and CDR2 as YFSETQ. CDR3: CASSFGAKGVGDYTF. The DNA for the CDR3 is TGCGCCAGCAGCTTTGGGGCCAAGGGCGTAGGGGACTACACCTTC. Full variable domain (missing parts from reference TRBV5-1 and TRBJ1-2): KAGVTQTPRYLIKTRGQQVTLSCSPISGHRSVSWYQQTPGQGLQFLFEYFSETQRNKGNFPGRFSGRQFSNSRSEMNVSTLELGDSALYLCASSFGAKGVGDYTFGSGTRLTVV.

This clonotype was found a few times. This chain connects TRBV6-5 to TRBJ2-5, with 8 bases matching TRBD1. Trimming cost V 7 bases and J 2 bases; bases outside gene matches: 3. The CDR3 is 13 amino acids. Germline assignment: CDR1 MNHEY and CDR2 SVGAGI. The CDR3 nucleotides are TGTGCCAGCACCCGGGACAGGCAAGAGACCCAGTACTTC. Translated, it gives CASTRDRQETQYF.